The rows below give T cell receptor beta chains drawn from one sample of a study of metastatic and nonmetastatic thyroid tumors. MiXCR reprocessed the PCR reads for TCRdb. This table has about 33,000 clones, less than 14% appearing once. Input material: blood. The receptors shown here come from a female donor with papillary thyroid cancer or a benign thyroid nodule (not recorded which). Some clones in this sample may be carry-over from other donors' samples. The CDR3 runs from the conserved cysteine through the conserved F or W. The D gene is left open where the match is weak. The listing skips clone size in some rows; elsewhere it reads once, few, many or a size class.

J,size,V,D,CDR3,DNA
TRBJ2-7,few,TRBV28,TRBD1,CASSSIGTGFFEQYF,TGTGCCAGCAGTTCCATCGGGACAGGGTTTTTCGAGCAGTACTTC
TRBJ1-2,many,TRBV6-5,NA,CASSYEGVNGGYTF,TGTGCCAGCAGTTACGAGGGGGTAAACGGTGGCTACACCTTC
TRBJ1-1,many,TRBV2,NA,CASRTTVSNTEAFF,TGTGCCAGCAGGACGACAGTATCAAACACTGAAGCTTTCTTT
TRBJ2-7,few,TRBV11-2,NA,CASSLAGGLGGEQYF,TGTGCCAGCAGCTTAGCTGGGGGGTTGGGAGGCGAGCAGTACTTC
TRBJ2-1,many,TRBV27,NA,CASSFWQDSYNEQFF,TGTGCCAGCAGTTTCTGGCAGGACAGTTACAATGAGCAGTTCTTC
TRBJ2-7,many,TRBV6-1,TRBD1,CASRDYRGERQYF,TGTGCCAGCAGGGATTACAGGGGGGAAAGGCAGTACTTC
TRBJ2-7,NA,TRBV6-1,TRBD2,CASRGGSYEQYF,TGTGCCAGCCGGGGGGGATCCTACGAGCAGTACTTC
TRBJ2-1,many,TRBV7-9,NA,CASSFSDPPYNEQFF,TGTGCCAGCAGCTTTTCAGACCCTCCCTACAATGAGCAGTTCTTC
TRBJ1-2,many,TRBV5-1,NA,CASSLLGNANYGYTF,TGCGCCAGCAGCTTGTTAGGCAACGCTAACTATGGCTACACCTTC
TRBJ1-1,NA,TRBV10-3,TRBD1,CAISGGTGRATEAIF,TGTGCCATCAGTGGTGGGACAGGGCGGGCTACTGAAGCTATCTTT
TRBJ2-3,many,TRBV7-3,NA,CASSFGGNPADTQYF,TGTGCCAGCAGCTTCGGCGGGAATCCGGCAGATACGCAGTATTTT
TRBJ2-2,many,TRBV6-1,NA,CASKAADSGELFF,TGTGCCAGCAAGGCGGCGGACTCCGGGGAGCTGTTTTTT
TRBJ1-2,few,TRBV19,TRBD1,CASSSQGAGGYTF,TGTGCCAGTAGTAGCCAGGGGGCGGGTGGCTACACCTTC
TRBJ2-2,few,TRBV3-1,NA,CASSQRGANTGELFF,TGTGCCAGCAGCCAGCGAGGGGCGAACACCGGGGAGCTGTTTTTT
TRBJ2-7,NA,TRBV27,NA,CASRAIAASSYEQYF,TGTGCCAGCAGAGCAATAGCGGCAAGCTCCTACGAGCAGTACTTC
TRBJ1-1,many,TRBV28,NA,CASRTYSGYLNTEAFF,TGTGCCAGCAGAACCTATTCAGGATATCTGAACACTGAAGCTTTCTTT
TRBJ2-7,NA,TRBV30,TRBD2,CAWSVGLAGGARYF,TGTGCCTGGAGTGTAGGTCTAGCGGGAGGGGCACGGTACTTC
TRBJ2-5,many,TRBV19,TRBD1,CASSPGQWTETQYF,TGTGCCAGTAGTCCGGGACAGTGGACGGAGACCCAGTACTTC